This T cell receptor beta chain was sequenced in a study of siplizumab effects on memory and regulatory T cells. Study-level points and caveats: Naive-or-memory phenotypes were unassignable for roughly 80-96% of proliferating CD4+ or CD8+ clones. Sequences below about 10^-5 frequency were poorly captured, and few alloreactive clones mapped to unstimulated subsets.

A remark on this clone: The antigen is undetermined.

The protocol was immunoSEQ multiplex PCR, while the TCRdb copy is restricted to in-frame clones and leaves out a portion. The sample has approximately 110,000 clones, about 90% seen once. In germline, CDR1 is PRHDT, CDR2 FYEKMQ (reference sequence). The ends were cut back, 3 bases at V and 1 base at J, with 17 bases in the middle. The CDR3 covers 17 residues. V usage is TRBV13 and J usage is TRBJ2-3, with D possibly being TRBD2 (5 bases). Sequenced input: Tregs sorted from blood. The sequence came from a human donor in good health. The DNA for the CDR3 is TGTGCCAGCAGCTTGGGAAATGCGCTAGCAGGCACAGATACGCAGTATTTT. This codes for CASSLGNALAGTDTQYF.